One sample yielded the 13 T cell receptor beta chains listed below, sequenced in a study of T cells expressing NK-cell markers. TCRdb reprocessed the 5' RACE reads and stores each CDR3 protein as one record, lacking DNA. This sample carries around 7,500 distinct CDR3 sequences, with more than 9% going to the ten biggest clones. The sequencing sample was made of blood T cells: a sorted CD56 or NKG2C T cell subset, CD4+ or CD8+ T cells, or bulk PBMC T cells (not recorded which). The receptors stem from a man aged 18 to 29 in good health.

The chain combines TRBV29-1 with TRBJ1-1; the D call of TRBD1 rests on TCRdb alone, since no DNA is present to check it. Germline V CDR1 and CDR2: SQVTM, ANQGSEA. The CDR3 runs 11 residues. The CDR3 sequence is CSAYRGTEAFF.

The CDR3: CASSSLAGDGNEQFF. The chain has TRBV12-3 or TRBV12-4 and TRBJ2-1; TCRdb outputs TRBD2, but without DNA this stays unchecked. The CDR3 is 15 amino acids.

The chain combines TRBV21-1 with TRBJ1-5. TRBV21-1 is noted as a pseudogene. This CDR3 region has 14 residues. The chain's CDR3 is CASRGLGPLGPQHF.

Measured by frequency, this clonotype is medium-sized. The rearrangement uses TRBV7-8 and TRBJ2-2. The germline V gene encodes CDR1 SGHVS and CDR2 FQNEAQ. The CDR3 consists of 15 residues. CDR3 amino acids: CASSLPDRATGELFF.

This clonotype is called medium-sized based on its frequency. This chain uses TRBV7-2 with TRBJ2-2; TCRdb indicates TRBD2, and absent DNA this call remains unverified. The CDR3 consists of 13 residues. Germline CDR1 and CDR2: SGHTA and FQGNSA. The CDR3: CASRGGNTGELFF.

The chain has TRBV2 and TRBJ2-5; TCRdb selects TRBD2, and the lack of DNA leaves this call unchecked. Per germline, CDR1 SNHLY and CDR2 FYNNEI. The CDR3 extends over 17 amino acids. The CDR3 loop is CASSEGGLAGAQETQYF.

Its frequency marks this clonotype as medium-sized. V gene TRBV7-2 combines with J gene TRBJ2-3; as DNA is missing, the TRBD1 call by TCRdb cannot be tested. Germline V gives CDR1 SGHTA, CDR2 FQGNSA. CDR3 length: 15 amino acids. CDR3 sequence: CASSFDRLNTDTQYF. Supplemented by reference TRBV7-2 and TRBJ2-3, the full variable domain reads GAGVSQSPSNKVTEKGKDVELRCDPISGHTALYWYRQSLGQGLEFLIYFQGNSAPDKSGLPSDRFSAERTGGSVSTLTIQRTQQEDSAVYLCASSFDRLNTDTQYFGPGTRLTVL.

The rearrangement joins TRBV30 to TRBJ2-7; TCRdb indicates TRBD2, and absent DNA this call remains unverified. The length of the CDR3 is 13 residues. Germline V gene sequence: CDR1 GTSNPN, CDR2 SVGIG (reference sequence). The CDR3 here is CAWSRTSVHEQYF.

This clonotype is identified as medium-sized from frequency. The rearrangement joins TRBV7-6 to TRBJ2-1. Germline CDR1 SGHVS, CDR2 FNYEAQ. The CDR3 loop spans 13 amino acids. CDR3 protein: CASSRDSYNEQFF.

CDR3 residues: CASSSYRAPGGELFF. V is TRBV11-3 and J is TRBJ2-2; TCRdb reports TRBD2, a call that lacks DNA to check it against. CDR3 length equals 15 residues. CDR1 is SGHNT and CDR2 is YENEEA in the germline V gene.

The chain recombines TRBV7-9 with TRBJ2-5; the D call of TRBD1 rests on TCRdb alone, since no DNA is present to check it. The CDR3 runs to 13 residues. The germline V gene encodes CDR1 SEHNR and CDR2 FQNEAQ (reference sequence). The CDR3 sequence: CASKEGHTETQYF. Full variable domain (remainder filled in from reference TRBV7-9 and TRBJ2-5): DTGVSQNPRHKITKRGQNVTFRCDPISEHNRLYWYRQTLGQGPEFLTYFQNEAQLEKSRLLSDRFSAERPKGSFSTLEIQRTEQGDSAMYLCASKEGHTETQYFGPGTRLLVL.

This clonotype is deemed medium-sized by its frequency. The chain is built from TRBV7-9 and TRBJ2-4; TCRdb's D call, TRBD1, is unchecked because there is no DNA. Germline CDR1 is SEHNR and CDR2 is FQNEAQ (reference sequence). The CDR3 is 13 amino acids. CDR3 residues: CATGRDSKNIQYF.

V gene TRBV5-8 combines with J gene TRBJ2-6; without DNA, the TCRdb call of TRBD1 cannot be checked. Germline-derived CDR1 and CDR2 are SGHTS and YDEGEE. There are 15 residues in the CDR3. This CDR3 reads CASHRGLSGANVLTF.